Below, 29 T cell receptor beta chains from the same sample are listed, as sequenced in a study of T cell repertoires in aging, cancer and after chemotherapy. Amplification of TCR beta used genomic DNA extracted from peripheral blood. Multiplex touch-down PCR with TRB-A/B primers amplified rearranged V-D-J TRB sequences. TCRdb re-called the multiplex PCR reads through MiXCR, storing one row per CDR3 protein. This table has a few hundred distinct CDR3 sequences, less than 35% appearing once. Material: blood. The receptors were sampled from a human donor in good health.

This clonotype is categorized as hyperexpanded. The rearrangement links TRBV24-1 to TRBJ2-5, with 10 bases that match TRBD2. The CDR3 runs 13 residues. V trimming: 8 bases; J trimming: 4 bases; junction bases outside the gene matches: 3. The germline V gene encodes CDR1 KGHDR and CDR2 SFDVKD. The DNA of the CDR3 is TGTGCCACCATGGCTAGCGGGAGAGAGACCCAGTACTTC. Translating it yields CATMASGRETQYF.

By proportion, this clonotype is medium-sized. The chain is built from TRBV20-1 and TRBJ1-1, with no clear D. From germline, CDR1 is DFQATT and CDR2 SNEGSKA (reference sequence). This CDR3 comprises 14 residues. Trimming removed 1 base from V and 0 bases from J, with 9 bases in between. The CDR3 DNA is TGCAGTGCTAGAGGTACAGCTATGAACACTGAAGCTTTCTTT. This encodes CSARGTAMNTEAFF.

This clonotype is labeled large (0.1 to 1%). The gene calls are TRBV5-4 and TRBJ2-3; TRBD2 matches at 9 bases. Germline V gene sequence: CDR1 SGHNT, CDR2 YYREEE (reference sequence). This CDR3 contains 18 residues. V lost 5 bases, J lost 1 base, and 14 bases stayed unmatched. CDR3 sequence reads: CASRGGTSTYGGTDTQYF. The DNA for the CDR3 is TGTGCCAGCAGGGGAGGGACTAGCACATACGGGGGCACAGATACGCAGTATTTT.

The count of this clonotype is one. A much bigger clone sits one base away, suggesting this may be a read error. The CDR3 DNA reads as TGCGCCAGCAGCTTGGAGATCGGAACTAAAGCTTTCTTT. This translates into CASSLEIGTKAFF. The chain uses TRBV5-3 and TRBJ1-1; no clear D. TRBV5-3 is placed among ORFs of uncertain function. CDR3 length equals 13 residues.

By proportion, this clonotype is large. The V call is TRBV19, the J call TRBJ1-1; TRBD1 agrees at 8 bases. CDR1 LNHDA and CDR2 SQIVND come from the germline V gene (reference sequence). Germline trimming cut 5 bases from V and 0 bases from J; bases unmatched to any gene: 2. The CDR3 runs to 14 residues. The DNA of the CDR3 is TGTGCCAGTAGTCGGACAGGGTTGAACACTGAAGCTTTCTTT. It encodes CASSRTGLNTEAFF.

This clonotype is hyperexpanded. The genes are TRBV27 and TRBJ2-7; 8 bases agree with TRBD1. The V gene end was trimmed by 4 bases and the J gene end by 2 bases; junction bases not matched to a gene: 4. Germline V gene sequence: CDR1 MNHEY, CDR2 SMNVEV (reference sequence). This CDR3 has 14 residues. Here the CDR3 reads CASSWTGIPYEQYF. The DNA of the CDR3 is TGTGCCAGCAGTTGGACAGGGATCCCCTACGAGCAGTACTTC.

This clonotype qualifies as hyperexpanded (1% or more). The chain has TRBV6-1 and TRBJ2-2; 11 bases are shared with TRBD2. Losses at the gene ends were 2 bases for V and 5 bases for J; bases not matched to a gene: 10. This CDR3 is 18 amino acids long. From germline, CDR1 is MNHNS and CDR2 SASEGT. In DNA form, the CDR3 reads TGTGCCAGCAGTGAAATGTTAGTGTGGACTAGCGGGACCGGGGAGCTGTTTTTT. Translating gives CASSEMLVWTSGTGELFF.

Turning to this clonotype: A much larger clone lies a single base off, so this may be a read error. The rearrangement uses TRBV5-1 and TRBJ2-1; TRBD2 aligns across 10 bases. From germline, CDR1 is SGHRS and CDR2 YFSETQ. Losses at the gene ends were 4 bases for V and 4 bases for J; bases not matched to a gene: 5. The CDR3 is 15 amino acids. The CDR3 DNA reads TGCGCCAGCAGCAGTGCTAGCGGGGGTTACAATGAGCAGTTCTTC. Its translation: CASSSASGGYNEQFF.

By sample fraction, this clonotype is large (0.1 to 1%). The chain couples TRBV24-1 to TRBJ2-1, with TRBD1 identical over 7 bases. Germline lookup yields CDR1 KGHDR and CDR2 SFDVKD. There are 16 residues in the CDR3. The junction had 3 bases not matched to a gene; V was cut back by 2 bases and J by 0 bases. The CDR3 is CATSDSWTGSYNEQFF. The CDR3 region has the DNA TGTGCCACCAGTGATTCGTGGACAGGCTCCTACAATGAGCAGTTCTTC.

As concerns this clonotype: At one boundary the junction diverges from the germline segment, which might be a read error. V usage is TRBV5-6 and J usage is TRBJ1-1; D possibly corresponds to TRBD1 (6 bases). Germline CDR1 and CDR2: SGHDT and YYEEEE. The CDR3 length is 16 residues. The CDR3, as DNA: TGTGCCAGCAACCAACCGGGACAAGTTAAAGGGTCTGAAGCCTTCTTT. Protein product: CASNQPGQVKGSEAFF.

By share, this clonotype ranks as large. The chain carries TRBV6-1 and TRBJ2-2; D is possibly TRBD1 (6 bases). Germline V gene data show CDR1 as MNHNS and CDR2 as SASEGT. V shed 1 base and J shed 7 bases, with 10 bases lying between them. The CDR3 spans 14 residues. CDR3 coding DNA: TGTGCCAGCAGTGAAGTAGGGGGAATCGGGGAGCTGTTTTTT. This codes for CASSEVGGIGELFF.

Judged by abundance, this clonotype is hyperexpanded. The chain employs TRBV29-1 and TRBJ2-1, with 9 bases aligning to TRBD2. The germline gives CDR1 SQVTM, CDR2 ANQGSEA. V was clipped by 5 bases and J by 10 bases; unmatched bases: 9. The CDR3 has 13 residues. The CDR3 DNA reads as TGCAGCGTTCCCGGGACTAGCCTACGGGAGCAGTTCTTC. Protein: CSVPGTSLREQFF.

V and J are TRBV5-5 and TRBJ2-3; D is uncertain. V was cut by 1 base and J by 0 bases, with 3 bases left in between. CDR1 SGHKS and CDR2 YYEKEE come from the germline V gene (reference sequence). The CDR3 contains 13 residues. CDR3 in DNA: TGTGCCAGCAGCTTGATCAGCACAGATACGCAGTATTTT. The encoded protein is CASSLISTDTQYF.

This clonotype is hyperexpanded (1% or more). V and J are TRBV11-1 and TRBJ1-1; D uncertain. The CDR3 runs 13 residues. Deletions cut 2 bases from V and 1 base from J, with 5 bases between. Germline V CDR1 and CDR2: SGHAT, FQDESV (reference sequence). The CDR3 DNA reads TGTGCCAGCAGCTTAAAGGGGAACACTGAAGCTTTCTTT. Residues: CASSLKGNTEAFF. Variable domain in full (rest from reference TRBV11-1 and TRBJ1-1): EAEVAQSPRYKITEKSQAVAFWCDPISGHATLYWYRQILGQGPELLVQFQDESVVDDSQLPKDRFSAERLKGVDSTLKIQPAELGDSAMYLCASSLKGNTEAFFGQGTRLTVV.

This sequence joins TRBV9 and TRBJ2-3; D may be TRBD1 (6 bases). CDR1 SGDLS and CDR2 YYNGEE come from the germline V gene. The CDR3 loop spans 13 amino acids. V shed 0 bases and J shed 5 bases, with 7 bases lying between them. The CDR3 is CASSVAQGDTQYF. CDR3 DNA: TGTGCCAGCAGCGTAGCACAGGGAGATACGCAGTATTTT.

This clonotype qualifies as medium-sized. The J gene is TRBJ2-5, the V gene TRBV21-1. TRBV21-1 is an annotated pseudogene. The CDR3 runs to 12 residues. The CDR3 nucleotides are TGTGCCAGCAGCAAACCCCAAGAGACCCAGTACTTC. Protein: CASSKPQETQYF.

This clonotype was counted a few times. CDR3 in amino acids: CASSYSAGAGNTIYF. CDR3 sequence (DNA): TGTGCCAGCAGTTACTCAGCTGGGGCTGGAAACACCATATATTTT. This chain uses TRBV6-5 with TRBJ1-3, with D unclear. The CDR3 has 15 amino acids. Deletions cut 0 bases from V and 2 bases from J, with 8 bases between. The germline V gene encodes CDR1 MNHEY and CDR2 SVGAGI.

The chain couples TRBV29-1 to TRBJ1-4; 9 bases fit TRBD1. J gave up 4 bases and V 7 bases, and 10 bases lay outside the gene matches. The CDR3 spans 15 residues. Germline assignment: CDR1 SQVTM and CDR2 ANQGSEA. The CDR3 DNA sequence: TGCAGCGCTCAGGGGGGGACAGGGATTAATGAAAAACTGTTTTTT. Translation gives CSAQGGTGINEKLFF.

By sample share, this clonotype is medium-sized. This chain connects TRBV5-1 to TRBJ1-1; D unresolved. V dropped 0 bases and J dropped 5 bases, with 8 bases sitting between them. The CDR3 covers 13 residues. The germline V gene encodes CDR1 SGHRS and CDR2 YFSETQ. The CDR3 sequence: CASSLEIGTEAFF. The CDR3 nucleotides are TGCGCCAGCAGCTTGGAGATCGGAACTGAAGCTTTCTTT.

This clonotype is classed as large. The chain uses TRBV10-3 and TRBJ1-5; D call uncertain. This CDR3 is 14 amino acids long. V gave up 5 bases and J gave up 2 bases, with 10 bases separating them. CDR1 is ENHRY, CDR2 SYGVKD, per germline. The CDR3 DNA is TGTGCCATCAGTAGCGAGGGCGGCAATCAGCCCCAGCATTTT. It is translated as CAISSEGGNQPQHF.

V and J are TRBV29-1 and TRBJ2-3; D gene uncertain. This CDR3 is 11 amino acids long. Germline V gene data show CDR1 as SQVTM and CDR2 as ANQGSEA. The V end was cut by 7 bases, the J end by 6 bases, with 11 bases between. The chain's CDR3 is CSGLGTDTQYF. In nucleotides, the CDR3 is TGCAGCGGACTCGGAACGGATACGCAGTATTTT.

The chain joins TRBV6-5 to TRBJ1-2; D is uncertain. V was trimmed by 0 bases and J by 10 bases, leaving 27 bases between them. Germline loops: CDR1 MNHEY, CDR2 SVGAGI. The CDR3 covers 18 residues. The CDR3 reads CASSYSGGSGELNYNYTF. The DNA for the CDR3 is TGTGCCAGCAGTTACTCGGGAGGTTCCGGCGAGCTAAACTATAACTACACCTTC.

This clonotype was detected once. The chain carries TRBV29-1 and TRBJ2-3; TRBD2 matches 9 bases. With V trimmed by 7 bases and J by 6 bases, 5 bases remained unmatched. CDR1 is SQVTM, CDR2 ANQGSEA, per germline. The CDR3 is 12 amino acids. This CDR3 is CSGSGGRDTQYF. The CDR3 DNA follows: TGCAGCGGGAGCGGGGGGCGCGATACGCAGTATTTT.

By share, this clonotype counts as large. The genes are TRBV24-1 and TRBJ1-2; TRBD1 might be the D (6 bases). CDR3 length: 12 amino acids. Trimming cost V 9 bases and J 3 bases, with 10 bases left between them. The germline gives CDR1 KGHDR, CDR2 SFDVKD. The CDR3, as DNA: TGTGCCACCGAGGGACAAGACTATGGCTACACCTTC. Translated: CATEGQDYGYTF.

By proportion, this clonotype is large. The chain uses TRBV20-1 and TRBJ2-7; 10 nucleotides agree with TRBD2. The length of the CDR3 is 13 residues. CDR1 is DFQATT, CDR2 SNEGSKA, per germline (reference sequence). V was pared by 5 bases and J by 3 bases, with 4 bases of the junction left unmatched. CDR3 sequence reads: CSAPSGSLYEQYF. For the CDR3, the DNA is TGCAGTGCTCCTAGCGGGAGTCTCTACGAGCAGTACTTC.

This clonotype is large (0.1 to 1%) by share. The DNA of the CDR3 is TGTGCCAGCAGCAGGGAAGACGGAGCACTTAACTATGGCTACACCTTC. Amino acid sequence: CASSREDGALNYGYTF. The J gene is TRBJ1-2, the V gene TRBV14; D gene ambiguous. Per the germline V gene, CDR1 is SGHDN and CDR2 is FVKESK. The CDR3 runs 16 residues. Trimming left V 5 bases short and J 1 base short, with 17 bases between.

This clonotype ranks as medium-sized. The chain carries TRBV5-4 and TRBJ2-7; 7 positions agree with TRBD1. The CDR3 has 13 amino acids. Germline CDR1 is SGHNT and CDR2 is YYREEE (reference sequence). Trimming took 2 bases from V and 6 from J; bases not matched to a gene: 5. The chain's CDR3 is CASSFTGALEQYF. CDR3 coding DNA: TGTGCCAGCAGCTTTACAGGGGCTCTCGAGCAGTACTTC.

J is TRBJ2-7 and V is TRBV27; D unresolved. In germline, CDR1 is MNHEY, CDR2 SMNVEV (reference sequence). Trimming shortened V by 5 bases and J by 5 bases, and 13 bases separated the two germline ends. There are 13 residues in the CDR3. This CDR3 reads CASSPSRRDEQYF. The DNA of the CDR3 is TGTGCCAGCAGTCCCTCGCGTCGGGACGAGCAGTACTTC.

This clonotype counts as large. This chain uses TRBV14 with TRBJ1-5, with D perhaps matching TRBD1 (5 bases). CDR1 is SGHDN, CDR2 FVKESK, per germline. The V and J ends lost 1 base and 1 base respectively, with 11 bases between them. This CDR3 spans 16 amino acids. In DNA, the CDR3 is TGTGCCAGCAGCCAAGCCTTAGACAGAAGCAATCAGCCCCAGCATTTT. Its translation: CASSQALDRSNQPQHF.